Described below is a single T cell receptor beta chain sequence and its context. TCRdb re-derived calls from the RACE reads in MiXCR, one entry per CDR3 protein. The data show 150,000 or so distinct CDR3 sequences, with approximately 14% seen just once and about 1.8% held by the top ten. These data belong to a study of human T cells and chemical hapten exposure. The ends were cut back, 3 bases at V and 6 bases at J, with 11 bases in the middle. The germline CDR1 and CDR2 sequences are LGHDT and YNNKEL (reference sequence). The CDR3 runs 14 residues. Described time point: patch test 1, 2 weeks after DPC sensitization. Sample treatment: therapeutic diphenylcyclopropenone sensitization with weekly scalp DPC.

The receptor comes from a woman aged 30 to 39 with alopecia areata. Some clones in this sample may be carry-over from other donors' samples. The input for sequencing was whole blood, taken in connection with sensitization to the hapten diphenylcyclopropenone (DPC). The rearrangement joins TRBV3-1 to TRBJ1-4; D call uncertain. CDR3 in DNA: TGTGCCAGCAGCCATACCGGGGTCCATGAAAAACTGTTTTTT. This translates into CASSHTGVHEKLFF.